This entry lists 22 T cell receptor beta chains sequenced from one sample in a study of prognosis after radiotherapy for stage I lung cancer. The study amplified the TCR beta CDR3 region from genomic DNA. This amplification was carried out by two rounds of multiplex PCR. Primers targeting each individual TRBV and TRBJ gene were applied in first-round PCR. TCRdb reprocessed the multiplex PCR reads via MiXCR and lists one record per CDR3 protein. The table shows around 26,000 distinct CDR3 sequences, with approximately 40% occurring only once. This material consisted of PBMCs, taken before or after stereotactic body radiation therapy (not recorded which). The receptors shown here come from a donor of 50 years or more with non-small cell lung cancer.

This clonotype was counted a few times. Given the absence of the conserved phenylalanine or tryptophan at the CDR3 end, a read error is likely. The rearrangement links TRBV6-5 to TRBJ2-7; D possibly corresponds to TRBD2 (7 bases). CDR1 is MNHEY and CDR2 is SVGAGI in the germline V gene. Trimming cost V 4 bases and J 4 bases, with 26 bases left between them. This CDR3 contains 18 residues. DNA of the CDR3: TGTGCCAGCAGTTCCTTGTTCGAGTGGGGGGGCTCGTTTTACGAGCAGTACCTC. Amino acids: CASSSLFEWGGSFYEQYL.

This clonotype was counted at least ten times. V is TRBV6-4 and J is TRBJ2-1, with 12 bases matching TRBD2. V trimming: 8 bases; J trimming: 8 bases; junction bases outside the gene matches: 10. The CDR3 sequence is 15 residues long. CDR1 is MRHNA, CDR2 SNTAGT, per germline. CDR3 region: CASSGRTSGIDEQFF. The CDR3 nucleotides read TGTGCCAGCTCGGGTAGGACTAGCGGGATTGATGAGCAGTTCTTC.

This clonotype was observed at least ten times. The chain recombines TRBV20-1 with TRBJ2-1; D is unresolved. Germline CDR1 and CDR2: DFQATT and SNEGSKA (reference sequence). The CDR3 is 13 amino acids. V was trimmed by 3 bases and J by 2 bases, leaving 8 bases between them. The CDR3, as DNA: TGCAGTGCTAGTTCAGAACCCTACAATGAGCAGTTCTTC. The encoded protein is CSASSEPYNEQFF.

This clonotype was seen at least ten times. The chain couples TRBV6-1 to TRBJ2-6; TRBD1 agrees at 8 bases. CDR1 MNHNS and CDR2 SASEGT come from the germline V gene. V was clipped by 1 base and J by 4 bases; unmatched bases: 6. This CDR3 is built from 17 residues. The DNA for the CDR3 is TGTGCCAGCAGTGAAGGGACAGGGTACCGAGGGGCCAACGTCCTGACTTTC. Its protein is CASSEGTGYRGANVLTF.

This clonotype was recorded many times. V usage is TRBV20-1 and J usage is TRBJ1-1; TRBD1 is a possible D gene (6 bases). V lost 3 bases, J lost 1 base, and 12 bases lay in between. The length of the CDR3 is 14 residues. From germline, CDR1 is DFQATT and CDR2 SNEGSKA (reference sequence). The CDR3 DNA sequence: TGCAGTGCTAGCGGGACACCCCAGAACACTGAAGCTTTCTTT. This translates into CSASGTPQNTEAFF.

There are many counts of this clonotype. This chain links TRBV20-1 with TRBJ2-1, with D perhaps TRBD2 (5 bases). V was shortened by 6 bases and J by 8 bases, with 14 bases between the two germline ends. This CDR3 comprises 12 residues. Germline values: CDR1 DFQATT, CDR2 SNEGSKA (reference sequence). DNA for the CDR3: TGCAGTGCCACGGGATTCCAAGATGAGCAGTTCTTC. Amino acid sequence: CSATGFQDEQFF.

Notes on this clonotype: One end of the junction does not line up with germline, which may come from a read error. The rearrangement joins TRBV5-1 to TRBJ2-5; D is unresolved. CDR3 length: 14 residues. Germline CDR1 reads SGHRS; CDR2 reads YFSETQ. CDR3 sequence (DNA): TGCGCCAGCAGCCGAACAGTGGGCGGCGAGACCCAGTACTTT. This sequence encodes CASSRTVGGETQYF. The full variable domain, its missing parts supplied by reference TRBV5-1 and TRBJ2-5, is KAGVTQTPRYLIKTRGQQVTLSCSPISGHRSVSWYQQTPGQGLQFLFEYFSETQRNKGNFPGRFSGRQFSNSRSEMNVSTLELGDSALYLCASSRTVGGETQYFGPGTRLLVL.

Remarks on this clonotype: Since a much larger clone is just one base distant, this may be a read error. The V gene is TRBV20-1, the J gene TRBJ1-1; 7 bases line up with TRBD1. This CDR3 contains 12 residues. Germline CDR1 DFQATT, CDR2 SNEGSKA (reference sequence). The ends lost 4 bases at V and 4 bases at J; junction bases unmatched: 3. The CDR3 region is CSATDRVTEAFF. The CDR3 bases are TGCAGTGCTACTGACAGGGTCACTGAAGCTTTCTTT.

This clonotype was picked up many times. This chain joins TRBV9 and TRBJ2-1; 9 nucleotides agree with TRBD2. V was pared by 2 bases and J by 7 bases, with 4 bases of the junction left unmatched. Per the germline V gene, CDR1 is SGDLS and CDR2 is YYNGEE. The CDR3 loop spans 14 amino acids. CDR3 nucleotide sequence: TGTGCCAGCAGCGTCCGGACTAGCGTGAATGAGCAGTTCTTC. This sequence encodes CASSVRTSVNEQFF.

This chain uses TRBV5-1 with TRBJ2-1; no clear D. Trimming removed 3 bases from V and 6 bases from J, with 10 bases in between. The CDR3 is 13 residues long. The V gene's germline CDR1 is SGHRS and CDR2 YFSETQ. The CDR3 sequence: CASSSVPGNEQFF. The CDR3 DNA reads TGCGCCAGCAGCTCGGTTCCGGGCAATGAGCAGTTCTTC.

This clonotype has ten or more counts. The V call is TRBV27, the J call TRBJ1-2; tentatively, D is TRBD1 (6 bases). Trimming took 4 bases from V and 8 from J, leaving 20 bases between them. This CDR3 has 15 amino acids. In germline, CDR1 is MNHEY, CDR2 SMNVEV (reference sequence). CDR3 loop: CASSSLQGSLRGYTF. CDR3 DNA: TGTGCCAGCAGTTCATTACAGGGCAGCCTCCGGGGCTACACCTTC.

A single count supports this clonotype. The chain carries TRBV6-2 or TRBV6-3 and TRBJ2-2; 11 nucleotides agree with TRBD2. From germline, CDR1 is MNHEY and CDR2 SVGEGT. This CDR3 spans 18 amino acids. Trimming took 7 bases from V and 2 from J; bases not matched to a gene: 12. The CDR3: CASNWGLAASANTGELFF. Written as DNA, the CDR3 is TGTGCCAGCAATTGGGGACTAGCGGCAAGCGCTAACACCGGGGAGCTGTTTTTT.

This clonotype came up once. This likely reflects a read error, since a far larger clone is one base away. V usage is TRBV6-8 and J usage is TRBJ1-5; D call uncertain. In germline, CDR1 is MNHGY, CDR2 SAAAGT. The CDR3 extends over 14 amino acids. CDR3 loop: CARSSRTGNQPQHF. The CDR3 DNA is TGTGCCAGAAGTTCCCGGACGGGAAATCAGCCCCAGCATTTT.

The chain links TRBV12-3 or TRBV12-4 to TRBJ2-1; 10 bases are shared with TRBD2. J gave up 9 bases and V 4 bases, and 9 bases lay outside the gene matches. The CDR3 is 15 residues long. In DNA form, the CDR3 reads TGTGCCAGCAGTTGGCGGACTAGCGGTAGGAGTGAGCAGTTCTTC. This codes for CASSWRTSGRSEQFF.

Turning to this clonotype: The junction does not match germline at one end; this may be a read error. This chain connects TRBV7-8 to TRBJ2-1, with D possibly matching TRBD2 (5 bases). Germline CDR1 SGHVS, CDR2 FQNEAQ. This CDR3 is 16 amino acids long. DNA of the CDR3: TGTGCCATCAGCTTGGGAGCGGTAGGGCCCCACAATGAGCAGTTCTTC. This encodes CAISLGAVGPHNEQFF.

The gene calls are TRBV11-2 and TRBJ1-2; 7 bases fit TRBD1. There are 13 residues in the CDR3. The J segment lost 8 bases and the V segment lost 5 bases, leaving 8 bases of the junction unmatched. Germline values: CDR1 SGHAT, CDR2 FQNNGV. The CDR3 is CASSADRAGGYTF. CDR3 nucleotides: TGTGCCAGCAGCGCAGACAGGGCTGGGGGCTACACCTTC.

This clonotype was seen ten or more times. The chain joins TRBV11-2 to TRBJ2-3; TRBD1 agrees at 8 bases. J lost 5 bases, V lost 4 bases, and 11 bases had no gene match. Germline assignment: CDR1 SGHAT and CDR2 FQNNGV. This CDR3 has 16 residues. CDR3 sequence reads: CASSSLGQGAQDTQYF. The CDR3 coding sequence is TGTGCCAGCAGCTCCTTAGGGCAGGGGGCGCAAGATACGCAGTATTTT.

The table lists this clonotype with many counts. V and J are TRBV20-1 and TRBJ2-1; TRBD2 matches at 8 bases. This CDR3 spans 16 amino acids. Trimming at V came to 2 bases and at J to 5 bases, leaving 11 bases not matched to a gene. Germline V gene lookup returns CDR1 DFQATT and CDR2 SNEGSKA (reference sequence). The CDR3 DNA reads TGCAGTGCTAGATCGTTACTAGCGGAGACTAACAATGAGCAGTTCTTC. Translated: CSARSLLAETNNEQFF.

Concerning this clonotype: This likely stems from a read error, as it lies one base from a far larger clone. The chain employs TRBV7-8 and TRBJ2-7, with TRBD2 matching 7 bases. The J call is uncertain, as TRBJ2-1 better fits the DNA end. This CDR3 has 17 residues. Germline V gene data show CDR1 as SGHVS and CDR2 as FQNEAQ. DNA for the CDR3: TGTGCCAGCAGCTTCCTTGTTGGAGCGGGATCTAGGGATGAGCAGTTCTTC. Protein: CASSFLVGAGSRDEQFF.

The chain combines TRBV7-3 with TRBJ2-2; no clear D. Deletions cut 4 bases from V and 0 bases from J, with 9 bases between. The germline CDR1 and CDR2 sequences are SGHTA and FQGTGA. The CDR3 has 15 amino acids. The CDR3 DNA reads as TGTGCCAGCAGCTCAGTACTATCGAACACCGGGGAGCTGTTTTTT. Encoded protein: CASSSVLSNTGELFF.

Only a few counts were recorded for this clonotype. It is unclear where the CDR3 begins or ends on the DNA, so no DNA is shown, and the CDR3 is as TCRdb lists it. This chain uses TRBV30 with TRBJ1-5; TRBD1, the D gene given by the table, was not confirmed from the DNA. Including both end residues, the CDR3 is 15 amino acids long. Germline assignment: CDR1 GTSNPN and CDR2 SVGIG (reference sequence). The CDR3 is CAWSVGVGAFRPQHF.

This chain links TRBV20-1 with TRBJ1-5, with unresolved D. Germline CDR1 reads DFQATT; CDR2 reads SNEGSKA (reference sequence). V was cut by 1 base and J by 4 bases, with 11 bases left in between. The CDR3 sequence is 14 residues long. CDR3 amino acids: CSARGVCGNQPQHF. In nucleotides, the CDR3 is TGCAGTGCTAGAGGGGTCTGTGGAAATCAGCCCCAGCATTTT.